This T cell receptor (beta chain) was captured in a study of blood T cell repertoires in COVID-19 (TCRdb year 2020). Context from the whole study: Collaborator samples came from the United States, Italy and Spain and covered acute and convalescent phases of COVID-19. The sample metadata nearly always contained a de-identified subject ID, COVID-19 status, age in years and sex. Deeply sampled blood TCRbeta repertoires from subjects exposed to, actively infected with, or recovered from COVID-19 were included in the dataset. The prospective study material was composed of cDNA or gDNA derived from T cells, B-cell-depleted T cells, or PBMCs. HLA class I and class II types, where available, came from metadata supplied by the sample provider rather than from assay-based typing. Samples were obtained from the ongoing ImmuneRACE study (first 160 participants) and from over a thousand subjects provided by 6 global collaborators. The repertoires were made available in a free public database intended to serve as a resource for research on the immune response to SARS-CoV-2.

General findings and caveats noted by the study authors: The quantity of clinical and demographic metadata differed by source and by participant and was supplied without curation.

In Seattle, one collaborating source enrolled patients while the infection was active and tracked those patients longitudinally over the course of disease. The collaborating institutions used their own protocols to collect whole blood in K2EDTA tubes. For TCRbeta analysis, collaborators shipped samples in one of three forms: frozen whole blood, isolated PBMCs, or DNA extracted from either of those sample types. V loses 5 bases of germline sequence and J loses 5 bases, and the interval between the two ends is 12 bases. CDR1 SEHNR and CDR2 FQNEAQ were looked up in the germline V gene (reference sequence). From the cysteine up to the phenylalanine, the CDR3 has a length of 13 residues. Of the read, only the CDR3 DNA is kept; its 39 bases are in frame from base 1. The immunoSEQ Assay, a bias-controlled multiplex PCR, was used to amplify TCRbeta CDR3 regions from genomic DNA. The authors' pipeline ran thus. The number of nucleated cells in each sample was estimated by amplification of reference gene primers within the assay. To quantify the absolute abundance of each unique TCRbeta CDR3 rearrangement, sequence reads were collapsed and filtered. Productive Simpson clonality was computed per sample as the square root of Simpson's diversity index over productive rearrangements. TCRdb stores this immuneACCESS table with in-frame sequences only. Part of the clones is absent; in the studies checked, under half of the shortfall reflects unresolved V genes, and no reason is known for the rest. Clonal size and the V and J genes are those of that table, whereas D and trimming came from the DNA. The sample table lists under 300,000 clones, around 85% of them with a count of one. The top ten clonotypes cover more than 1.4% of the sample.

To note about this clone: The antigen this receptor binds is unknown. No base-level quality is on record; no much larger clone is a single base apart.

The chain is made from TRBV7-9 and TRBJ2-5; matching of 6 bases hints at TRBD2 as the D gene. This clonotype was sampled from a human donor with COVID-19, enrolled during active disease. The donor label of this sample is uncertain. Sequenced sample: peripheral blood. The CDR3 region: CASSPEGQETQYF. The DNA sequence reads TGTGCCAGCAGCCCGGAGGGCCAGGAGACCCAGTACTTC.